This TCR beta chain was sequenced during a study of blood T cell repertoires in COVID-19. Profiling relied on immunoSEQ multiplex PCR, and the TCRdb table lists in-frame clones only, not all of them. The data hold a few hundred thousand clones, with about 91% observed a single time. From germline, CDR1 is GTSNPN and CDR2 SVGIG (reference sequence). V gave up 3 bases and J gave up 0 bases, with 15 bases separating them. The CDR3 spans 16 residues. Specimen: PBMCs or T cells enriched from blood (not recorded which). The receptor's source is a man between 18 and 35 years old with acute COVID-19. J is TRBJ1-5 and V is TRBV30, with D maybe TRBD1 (5 bases). The CDR3 DNA sequence: TGTGCCTGGAGCGGGGGATGGCAGGCTAGCAATCAGCCCCAGCATTTT. Translated: CAWSGGWQASNQPQHF.